The 6 T cell receptor beta chains below come from one sample, sequenced in a study of shared clonotypes between healthy human individuals. Only in-frame clones appear in the TCRdb table, and some are missing; sequencing was by immunoSEQ multiplex PCR. Of around 1,900,000 clones detected, about 94% appear once; the ten largest clones hold more than 1.5%. Naivety among CD8 cells was defined by CD45RO negativity and positive CCR7 selection, thereby excluding terminally differentiated effector memory CD45RA+ cells. The sequenced material came from naive CD8+ T cells from PBMCs. These receptors were obtained from a man aged 18-30 years in good health. Some clones in this sample may be carry-over from other donors' samples.

The V call is TRBV6-5, the J call TRBJ2-7; 8 bases map to TRBD2. Germline V gene sequence: CDR1 MNHEY, CDR2 SVGAGI. Unmatched junction bases numbered 7, after V lost 6 bases and J lost 6 bases. The CDR3 spans 13 residues. CDR3 in amino acids: CASSPGTSPEQYF. CDR3 bases: TGTGCCAGCAGCCCCGGGACTAGTCCCGAGCAGTACTTC.

This chain connects TRBV15 to TRBJ1-2; D uncertain. Germline CDR1 reads LNHNV; CDR2 reads YYDKDF (reference sequence). Trimming shortened V by 0 bases and J by 4 bases, and 9 bases separated the two germline ends. The CDR3 contains 14 residues. DNA of the CDR3: TGTGCCACCAGCAGAGAAACCGGACCCTATGGCTACACCTTC. Its translation is CATSRETGPYGYTF.

J is TRBJ2-7 and V is TRBV27, with 7 nucleotides matching TRBD1. J lost 5 bases, V lost 5 bases, and 9 bases had no gene match. Germline CDR1 is MNHEY and CDR2 is SMNVEV (reference sequence). CDR3 size: 14 residues. CDR3 protein: CASSETGLGDEQYF. The CDR3 DNA reads TGTGCCAGCAGTGAGACAGGGTTGGGCGACGAGCAGTACTTC.

This sequence joins TRBV2 and TRBJ2-1; 9 bases line up with TRBD2. V was clipped by 7 bases and J by 3 bases; unmatched bases: 7. The germline V gene encodes CDR1 SNHLY and CDR2 FYNNEI. This CDR3 is built from 15 residues. CDR3 residues: CASTPATSGYNEQFF. Written as DNA, the CDR3 is TGTGCCAGCACCCCCGCGACTAGCGGCTACAATGAGCAGTTCTTC.

This clone was detected once. The genes are TRBV21-1 and TRBJ2-7; the table's TRBD1 call for D was not verified on the DNA. TRBV21-1 is tagged as a pseudogene. This CDR3 is built from 13 residues. The CDR3 reads CASSRHRSYEQYF. The CDR3 nucleotides are TGTGCCAGCAGCAGACACAGATCCTACGAGCAGTACTTC.

With regard to this clone: The sample has other DNA sequences that encode this CDR3 too. The chain uses TRBV30 and TRBJ2-7, with D hard to call. The CDR3 runs 14 residues. Germline V lookup: CDR1 GTSNPN, CDR2 SVGIG (reference sequence). V lost 0 bases and J 2 bases, leaving 11 bases between the germline ends. The DNA for the CDR3 is TGTGCCTGGAGTGTATGGCGAGGTCCCTACGAGCAGTACTTC. Translated: CAWSVWRGPYEQYF.